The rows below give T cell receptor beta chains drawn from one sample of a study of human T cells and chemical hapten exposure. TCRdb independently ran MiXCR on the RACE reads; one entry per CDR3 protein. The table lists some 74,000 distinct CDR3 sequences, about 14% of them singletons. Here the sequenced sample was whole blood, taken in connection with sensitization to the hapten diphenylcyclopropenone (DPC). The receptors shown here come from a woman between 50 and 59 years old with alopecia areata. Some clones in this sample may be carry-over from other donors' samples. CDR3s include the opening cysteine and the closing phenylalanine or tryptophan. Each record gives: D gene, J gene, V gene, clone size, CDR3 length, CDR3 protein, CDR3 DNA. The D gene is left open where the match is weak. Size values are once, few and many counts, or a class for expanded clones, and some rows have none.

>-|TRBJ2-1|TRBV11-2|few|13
CASSLDFSPTRVF
TGTGCCAGCAGCTTAGATTTCTCCCCCACTAGGGTCTTC
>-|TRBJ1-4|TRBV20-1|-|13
CSARERVNEKLFF
TGCAGTGCTAGAGAACGGGTAAATGAAAAACTGTTTTTT
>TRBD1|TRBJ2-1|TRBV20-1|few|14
CSARTGGAGNEQFF
TGCAGTGCTAGAACAGGGGGCGCTGGAAATGAGCAGTTCTTC
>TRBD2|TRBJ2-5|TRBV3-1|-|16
CASSQTKASGSETQYF
TGTGCCAGCAGCCAAACGAAGGCTAGCGGGAGTGAGACCCAGTACTTC
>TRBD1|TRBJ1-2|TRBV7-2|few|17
CASILITGTGISDGYTF
TGTGCCAGCATCCTAATCACAGGGACAGGGATCTCTGATGGCTACACCTTC
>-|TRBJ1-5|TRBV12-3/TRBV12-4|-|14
CASSNRVSNQPQHF
TGTGCCAGCAGTAACAGGGTTAGCAATCAGCCCCAGCATTTT
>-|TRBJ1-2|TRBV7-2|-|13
CASSLYALNGYTF
TGTGCCAGCAGCTTATACGCTCTTAATGGCTACACCTTC
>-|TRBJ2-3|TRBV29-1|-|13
CSVGHLDTDTQYF
TGCAGCGTCGGACATCTCGACACAGATACGCAGTATTTT
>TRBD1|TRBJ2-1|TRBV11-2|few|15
CASSLRTGGTNEQFF
TGTGCCAGCAGCTTACGGACAGGGGGTACGAATGAGCAGTTCTTC
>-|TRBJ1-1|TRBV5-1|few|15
CASSFGGHMNTEAFF
TGCGCCAGCAGCTTCGGGGGACATATGAACACTGAAGCTTTCTTT
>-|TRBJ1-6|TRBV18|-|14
CASSRDAYNSPLHF
TGTGCCAGCTCACGGGACGCCTATAATTCACCCCTCCACTTT
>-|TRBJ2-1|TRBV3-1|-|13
CASSQWRNDEQFF
TGTGCCAGCAGCCAATGGAGGAATGATGAGCAGTTCTTC
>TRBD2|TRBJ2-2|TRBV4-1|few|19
CASSNPWERENANTGELFF
TGCGCCAGCAGCAACCCCTGGGAGCGGGAGAATGCGAACACCGGGGAGCTGTTTTTT
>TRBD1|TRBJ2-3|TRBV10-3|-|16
CAISESTGGLTDTQYF
TGTGCCATCAGTGAGTCAACAGGGGGCCTCACAGATACGCAGTATTTT
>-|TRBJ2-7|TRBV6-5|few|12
CASRRQHYEQYF
TGTGCCAGCAGGAGACAGCACTACGAGCAGTACTTC
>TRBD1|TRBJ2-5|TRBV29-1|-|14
CSVVFDRGSETQYF
TGCAGCGTTGTGTTCGACAGGGGGTCGGAGACCCAGTACTTC
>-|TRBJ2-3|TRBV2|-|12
CASRPPGATQYF
TGTGCCAGCAGACCACCTGGTGCTACGCAGTATTTT
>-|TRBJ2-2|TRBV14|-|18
CASSQPLGDRTSPKELFF
TGTGCCAGCAGCCAACCATTGGGCGACAGGACTTCACCAAAGGAGCTGTTTTTT
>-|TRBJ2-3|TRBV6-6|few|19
CASSHTQNRDLGGTDTQYF
TGTGCCAGCAGCCACACCCAGAACCGGGACCTAGGAGGTACAGATACGCAGTATTTT